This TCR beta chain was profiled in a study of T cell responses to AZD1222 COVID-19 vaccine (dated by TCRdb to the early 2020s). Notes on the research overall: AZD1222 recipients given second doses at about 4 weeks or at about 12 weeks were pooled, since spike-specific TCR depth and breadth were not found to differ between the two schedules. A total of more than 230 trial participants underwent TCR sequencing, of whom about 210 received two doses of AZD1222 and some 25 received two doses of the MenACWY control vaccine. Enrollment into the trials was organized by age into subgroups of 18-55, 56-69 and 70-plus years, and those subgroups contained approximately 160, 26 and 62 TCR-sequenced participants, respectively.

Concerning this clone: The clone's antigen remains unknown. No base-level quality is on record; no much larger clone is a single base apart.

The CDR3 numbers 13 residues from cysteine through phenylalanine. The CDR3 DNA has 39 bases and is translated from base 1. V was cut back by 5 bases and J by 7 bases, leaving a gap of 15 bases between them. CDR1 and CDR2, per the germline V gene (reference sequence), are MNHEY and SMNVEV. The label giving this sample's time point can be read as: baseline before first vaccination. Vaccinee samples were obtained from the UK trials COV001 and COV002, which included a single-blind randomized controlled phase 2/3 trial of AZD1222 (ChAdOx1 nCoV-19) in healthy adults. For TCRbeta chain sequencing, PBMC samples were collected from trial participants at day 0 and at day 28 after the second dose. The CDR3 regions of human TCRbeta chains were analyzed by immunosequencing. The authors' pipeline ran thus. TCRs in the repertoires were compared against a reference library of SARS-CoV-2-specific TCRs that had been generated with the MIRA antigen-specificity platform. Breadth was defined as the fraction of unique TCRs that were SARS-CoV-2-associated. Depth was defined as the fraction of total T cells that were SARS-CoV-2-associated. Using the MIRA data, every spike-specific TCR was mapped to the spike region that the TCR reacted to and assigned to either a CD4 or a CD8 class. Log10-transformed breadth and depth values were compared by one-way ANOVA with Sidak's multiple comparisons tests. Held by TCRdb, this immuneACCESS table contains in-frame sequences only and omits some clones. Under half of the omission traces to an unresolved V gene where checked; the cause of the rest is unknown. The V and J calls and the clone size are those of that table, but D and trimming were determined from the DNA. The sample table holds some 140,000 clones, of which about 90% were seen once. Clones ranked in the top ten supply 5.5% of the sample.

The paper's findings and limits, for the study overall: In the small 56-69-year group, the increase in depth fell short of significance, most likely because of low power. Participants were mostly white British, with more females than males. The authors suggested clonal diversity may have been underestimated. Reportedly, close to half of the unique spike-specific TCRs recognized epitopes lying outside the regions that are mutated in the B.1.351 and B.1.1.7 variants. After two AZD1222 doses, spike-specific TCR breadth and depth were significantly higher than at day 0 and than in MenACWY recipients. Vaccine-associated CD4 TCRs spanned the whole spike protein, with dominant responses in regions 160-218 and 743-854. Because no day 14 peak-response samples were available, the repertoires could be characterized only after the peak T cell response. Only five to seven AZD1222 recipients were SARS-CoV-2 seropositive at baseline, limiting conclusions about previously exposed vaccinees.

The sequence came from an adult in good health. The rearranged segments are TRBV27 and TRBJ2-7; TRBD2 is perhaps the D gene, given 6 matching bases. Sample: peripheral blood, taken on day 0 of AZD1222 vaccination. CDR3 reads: CASSPTVGGEQYF. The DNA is TGTGCCAGCAGTCCGACGGTAGGAGGGGAGCAGTACTTC.